Listed here are 10 T cell receptor beta chains from one sample, sequenced in a study of blood T cells in healthy people across ages. The use of a sample-barcoded 5' primer and a J-beta primer mix characterized a second PCR of roughly 7 to 11 cycles. TCRdb reprocessed the 5' RACE reads via MiXCR and lists one record per CDR3 protein. Of 1,800,000 or so distinct CDR3 sequences listed, around 40% were seen once; the top ten hold 20% to 25%. Material: blood. All receptors derive from a human donor in good health.

This clonotype turned up a few times. This chain links TRBV24-1 with TRBJ1-5; perhaps TRBD1 as D (5 bases). This CDR3 contains 12 residues. CDR1 is KGHDR and CDR2 is SFDVKD in the germline V gene. V lost 6 bases, J lost 7 bases, and 9 bases lay in between. Here the CDR3 reads CATSTKGQPQHF. In DNA form, the CDR3 reads TGTGCCACCAGTACCAAGGGGCAGCCCCAGCATTTT.

V usage is TRBV3-1 and J usage is TRBJ2-1; 12 bases map to TRBD1. The CDR3 is made up of 14 amino acids. V gave up 4 bases and J gave up 9 bases; unmatched junction bases: 4. The V gene's germline CDR1 is LGHDT and CDR2 YNNKEL (reference sequence). The CDR3 reads CASSPRGQGAEQFF. The CDR3 DNA reads TGTGCCAGCAGCCCCAGGGGACAGGGGGCTGAGCAGTTCTTC.

This rearrangement joins TRBV28 to TRBJ1-2, with D tentatively TRBD1 (5 bases). CDR3 length: 13 amino acids. With 6 bases removed from V and 4 bases from J, the gap between germline ends came to 12 bases. In germline, CDR1 is MDHEN, CDR2 SYDVKM. The CDR3 bases are TGTGCCAGCAGCCTCAGGGTTGCCTATGGCTACACCTTC. Its protein product is CASSLRVAYGYTF.

This clonotype showed up just a few times. The chain has TRBV4-2 and TRBJ1-2; D gene unclear. CDR3 length equals 16 residues. In germline, CDR1 is LGHNA, CDR2 YNFKEQ. V shed 0 bases and J shed 0 bases, with 11 bases lying between them. CDR3 nucleotides: TGTGCCAGCAGCCAAGACTGGAGGGTTCCTAACTATGGCTACACCTTC. This codes for CASSQDWRVPNYGYTF.

The CDR3 spells CASSPQAGRESYGYTF. CDR3 DNA: TGTGCCAGCAGTCCCCAAGCGGGCAGGGAAAGCTATGGCTACACCTTC. This chain links TRBV12-3 or TRBV12-4 with TRBJ1-2; D may be TRBD1 (5 bases). V was clipped by 5 bases and J by 4 bases, with 20 bases between them. The CDR3 totals 16 residues.

The CDR3 coding sequence is TGTGCCAGCAGTTACTCGCTCCATTCTATCGAGGACACCGGGGAGCTGTTTTTT. This sequence encodes CASSYSLHSIEDTGELFF. The gene calls are TRBV6-5 and TRBJ2-2; D remains unclear. The CDR3 runs 18 residues. With 0 bases removed from V and 3 bases from J, the gap between germline ends came to 17 bases. Per the germline V gene, CDR1 is MNHEY and CDR2 is SVGAGI.

V usage is TRBV3-1 and J usage is TRBJ2-1, with D tentatively TRBD2 (6 bases). CDR3 length equals 16 residues. Trimming pared 4 bases from V and 6 bases from J, leaving 19 bases between. The germline V gene has CDR1 LGHDT and CDR2 YNNKEL (reference sequence). CDR3 region: CASSLLGRGVGNEQFF. CDR3 bases: TGTGCCAGCAGCCTCTTGGGGCGCGGGGTCGGCAATGAGCAGTTCTTC.

This clonotype was counted a few times. The rearrangement links TRBV7-2 to TRBJ2-1, with D hard to call. The length of the CDR3 is 19 residues. CDR1 SGHTA and CDR2 FQGNSA come from the germline V gene. The ends were cut back, 2 bases at V and 0 bases at J, with 20 bases in the middle. The CDR3 loop is CASSLIIYDFYSSYNEQFF. DNA for the CDR3: TGTGCCAGCAGCTTAATCATTTACGACTTCTACAGCTCCTACAATGAGCAGTTCTTC.

The chain uses TRBV28 and TRBJ2-4; D not resolved. The V gene lost 1 base and the J gene lost 0 bases, with 4 bases spanning the gap. The length of the CDR3 is 14 residues. Germline V gives CDR1 MDHEN, CDR2 SYDVKM. CDR3 nucleotide sequence: TGTGCCAGCAGTTTATTACTAGCCAAAAACATTCAGTACTTC. Translation gives CASSLLLAKNIQYF.

This clonotype turned up a few times. The gene calls are TRBV2 and TRBJ2-3; 8 bases map to TRBD1. The CDR3 length is 16 residues. The junction had 11 bases not matched to a gene; V was cut back by 8 bases and J by 1 base. Per the germline V gene, CDR1 is SNHLY and CDR2 is FYNNEI. The CDR3 DNA sequence: TGTGCCAGCCTCCCGGCGGACAGGGTGCGCACAGATACGCAGTATTTT. Translated, it gives CASLPADRVRTDTQYF.